The T cell receptor (beta chain) under discussion was sequenced for a study of shared clonotypes between healthy human individuals (dated by TCRdb to the early 2020s). Background for the entire study: A couple of women and a few men aged 18 to 49 years were included in the cohort. To estimate repertoire size and how much clonotype sharing occurs between individuals, the study deeply sequenced the blood TCR repertoires of several healthy adults. Each donor's leukapheresis produced roughly between roughly 0.9 and 8.9 billion PBMCs. Different laboratories and diverse techniques were used to prepare libraries and sequence TCR repertoires, to increase sequencing depth and limit assay-specific biases. Per donor, three plates each were used for CD4 naive and CD4 memory, two for CD8 naive, and one for CD8 memory.

TCR CDR3 regions were amplified from genomic DNA by multiplex PCR using the deep immunoSEQ assay. Extracted genomic DNA from each cell subset was spread evenly across all wells of several immunoSEQ 96-well plates, with each plate serving as a replicate. For sorted subsets, 200 to 250 ng genomic DNA, equal to 25,000 to 35,000 T cell genomes, was loaded into each replicate PCR. The purified libraries were quantified using a Qubit 3.0 fluorometer, sized with a Bioanalyzer 2100, and then quantified again using the KAPA Library Quantification kit. Each immunoSEQ 96-well plate was sequenced on its own single-read 150-cycle Illumina NextSeq 550 flow cell. The paper's processing steps were these. The immunoSEQ output contained only junctional sequences without quality scores, so filtering could not match that applied to full-length reads. To assign V/J genes and CDR3, sequences were annotated using PyIR, a Python wrapper for IgBLAST v1.9, with IMGT germline references. Any read was removed if the V/J assignment was weak (E-value above 1e-6), the CDR3 was missing, or the read contained stop codons, out-of-frame junctions, or ambiguous translated residues. A V3J clonotype was defined by an identical inferred V gene, J gene, and CDR3 amino acid sequence. To compute the percentage overlap between repertoires, the number of shared unique clonotypes was divided by the size of the smaller repertoire. RTK rarefaction, the Chao1 estimator, and Recon v2.1 estimates of unobserved clonotypes were used to assess repertoire richness. OLGA was used to compute generation probabilities for all TCRbeta clonotypes that the gDNA method yielded from a handful of donors. The immuneACCESS repertoire file appears here via TCRdb, limited to in-frame rearrangements. These files lack a portion of the clones; in checked studies, under half of the deficit traces to unresolved V genes, and the cause of the others is not known. The V and J calls and clone size come from that table; D and trimming were worked out from the DNA. This sample lists under 2,000,000 clones; over 85% were detected once. In total, the top ten clones hold under 1.5% of the sample.

Taken from the germline V gene, the CDR1 and CDR2 loops are SGHAT and FQNNGV. Cut back by 2 bases and 5 bases, the V and J ends lie 7 bases apart. Taken from cysteine to phenylalanine, the CDR3 has 14 residues. Only CDR3 DNA is held: 42 bases, read in frame from base 1. The paper as a whole reports these results and caveats: Compared with non-shared clonotypes, the clonotypes found in all four sorted-subset donors had higher generation probabilities. Roughly 5.2% of naive CD4, 3.5% of naive CD8, approximately 2.2% of memory CD4, and around 0.42% of memory CD8 clonotypes were shared across several donors. Only blood was sampled, and tissue TCR repertoires likely differ from those in blood. Based on pairwise subsampling, the degree of clonotype sharing among donors was expected to be affected by sequencing depth. Because the study included only a small number of donors, the genetic and exposure-history diversity represented was limited. Rarefaction of sorted-subset datasets indicated incomplete sequencing despite the large sequencing depth. Larger estimated clonotype richness was generally found for naive subsets than for memory subsets.

The sample holds a few counts of this clone. The target of this receptor is not known. Per-nucleotide qualities are absent, and no much larger clonotype sits a single base away. For the CD8 naive samples, CD45RO-negative cells were positively selected for CCR7, yielding a CD45RA+CCR7+ population from which TemRA cells were excluded. The donors were healthy, HIV-negative adults with no recently reported acute infections or vaccinations. Only Caucasian adults living in Nashville, Tennessee, USA were represented among the donors. Blood was collected by leukapheresis, and PBMCs were isolated by Ficoll-Histopaque density gradient centrifugation and then cryopreserved in liquid nitrogen vapor phase. Analytical flow cytometry was used to check the purity and quantity of every magnetically sorted T cell population. Each sorted fraction had its genomic DNA isolated and then quantified by UV absorbance on a Nanodrop 2000c.

This TCR was recovered from a man aged 18 to 29 in good health. The chain was built from TRBV11-2 and TRBJ1-6; there is no confident call for the D gene. Sequencing was carried out using naive CD8+ T cells sorted from blood. Per the publication, the cell subset or site label means: CD45RA+CCR7+. The nucleotides read TGTGCCAGCAGCTTATTGAACAATAATTCACCCCTCCACTTT. Its protein product is CASSLLNNNSPLHF.